The next 29 T cell receptor beta chains were all read from a single sample in a study of PD-L1 blockade in urothelial cancer. Sequencing used immunoSEQ multiplex PCR; TCRdb keeps in-frame clones, though not all of them. Among 53,000 or so clones listed, approximately 86% were seen once. This material consisted of PBMCs, taken around atezolizumab (anti-PD-L1) treatment. The receptors were gathered from a man between 60 and 75 years old with urothelial cancer.

This chain uses TRBV7-8 with TRBJ1-6; D may be TRBD1 (5 bases). CDR1 SGHVS and CDR2 FQNEAQ come from the germline V gene. The CDR3 has 17 residues. The V gene lost 0 bases and the J gene lost 5 bases, with 14 bases spanning the gap. As DNA, the CDR3 is TGTGCCAGCAGCTTAGCGCTGGGGGGGTCGAATAATTCACCCCTCCACTTT. Residues: CASSLALGGSNNSPLHF.

The chain employs TRBV30 and TRBJ2-7; a possible D gene is TRBD2 (8 bases). V shed 0 bases and J shed 9 bases, with 21 bases lying between them. The CDR3 contains 15 residues. Per germline, CDR1 GTSNPN and CDR2 SVGIG (reference sequence). The CDR3 region is CAWSVVGQAGGGQYF. The CDR3 DNA follows: TGTGCCTGGAGTGTCGTCGGACAGGCCGGGGGGGGGCAGTACTTC.

The chain combines TRBV5-4 with TRBJ2-1, with 10 bases matching TRBD1. The CDR3 is made up of 14 amino acids. Germline lookup yields CDR1 SGHNT and CDR2 YYREEE (reference sequence). J lost 9 bases, V lost 4 bases, and 7 bases had no gene match. The CDR3 DNA reads TGTGCCAGCAGCGCTCCCGGGACAGGGGTTGAGCAGTTCTTC. Protein product: CASSAPGTGVEQFF.

The chain has TRBV28 and TRBJ2-7; 9 nucleotides agree with TRBD2. The V gene end was trimmed by 8 bases and the J gene end by 6 bases; junction bases not matched to a gene: 8. Per the germline V gene, CDR1 is MDHEN and CDR2 is SYDVKM. The CDR3 length is 13 residues. CDR3 loop: CASAGTSIREQYF. For the CDR3, the DNA is TGTGCCAGCGCCGGGACTAGCATCCGCGAGCAGTACTTC.

The chain recombines TRBV11-2 with TRBJ1-1; possibly TRBD1 for D (6 bases). The CDR3 consists of 15 residues. V shed 8 bases and J shed 0 bases, with 16 bases lying between them. The V gene's germline CDR1 is SGHAT and CDR2 FQNNGV. CDR3 loop: CASRGGLFLNTEAFF. Written as DNA, the CDR3 is TGTGCCAGCCGGGGGGGCTTATTTTTGAACACTGAAGCTTTCTTT. Looking up the rest from reference TRBV11-2 and TRBJ1-1 gives the full variable domain: EAGVAQSPRYKIIEKRQSVAFWCNPISGHATLYWYQQILGQGPKLLIQFQNNGVVDDSQLPKDRFSAERLKGVDSTLKIQPAKLEDSAVYLCASRGGLFLNTEAFFGQGTRLTVV.

The chain employs TRBV19 and TRBJ2-7; 10 positions agree with TRBD2. Germline V lookup: CDR1 LNHDA, CDR2 SQIVND (reference sequence). Trimming took 3 bases from V and 2 from J; bases not matched to a gene: 10. This CDR3 spans 17 amino acids. This chain's CDR3 is CASSIGFGAGGPYEQYF. DNA of the CDR3: TGTGCCAGTAGTATTGGTTTTGGAGCGGGAGGGCCCTACGAGCAGTACTTC.

The genes are TRBV5-1 and TRBJ2-1; tentatively, D is TRBD1 (6 bases). V was shortened by 6 bases and J by 8 bases, with 18 bases between the two germline ends. There are 14 residues in the CDR3. Germline lookup yields CDR1 SGHRS and CDR2 YFSETQ. The CDR3 nucleotides are TGCGCCAGCACCCCACAGGGACGGGTGGATGAGCAGTTCTTC. Its protein product is CASTPQGRVDEQFF.

This clone was detected a few times. V is TRBV7-2 and J is TRBJ2-1, with 9 bases identical to TRBD2. The CDR3 has 19 residues. Trimming removed 5 bases from V and 0 bases from J; junction bases left unmatched: 14. Germline V gene sequence: CDR1 SGHTA, CDR2 FQGNSA. CDR3 loop: CASSQGSSGSISSYNEQFF. Written as DNA, the CDR3 is TGTGCCAGCAGCCAAGGCAGTAGCGGGAGCATTAGCTCCTACAATGAGCAGTTCTTC.

In the case of this clone: Sequence at one end of the junction differs from germline and may be a read error. V usage is TRBV5-1 and J usage is TRBJ2-2; possibly TRBD1 for D (5 bases). The CDR3 extends over 14 amino acids. Germline V gene data show CDR1 as SGHRS and CDR2 as YFSETQ. The CDR3 protein is CASSLQVNTGELFF. The CDR3 DNA reads TGCGCTAGCAGCTTACAGGTGAACACCGGGGAGCTGTTTTTT.

This sequence joins TRBV2 and TRBJ2-7; 10 positions agree with TRBD1. The CDR3 loop spans 14 amino acids. Germline V CDR1 and CDR2: SNHLY, FYNNEI. With V trimmed by 5 bases and J by 1 base, 2 bases remained unmatched. The CDR3 protein is CASSWDRGSYEQYF. The CDR3 coding sequence is TGTGCCAGCAGTTGGGACAGGGGATCCTACGAGCAGTACTTC.

The chain carries TRBV27 and TRBJ2-3, with D possibly being TRBD1 (5 bases). Between the trimmed V and J ends, which lost 5 bases and 4 bases, there was a span of 19 bases. Germline lookup yields CDR1 MNHEY and CDR2 SMNVEV (reference sequence). The CDR3 contains 16 residues. In DNA form, the CDR3 reads TGTGCCAGCAGTGTTCAGGGCGGAACAAGGGCAGATACGCAGTATTTT. Residues: CASSVQGGTRADTQYF.

V and J are TRBV29-1 and TRBJ2-7, with 7 nucleotides matching TRBD2. The ends lost 6 bases at V and 1 base at J; junction bases unmatched: 12. Germline V lookup: CDR1 SQVTM, CDR2 ANQGSEA. The CDR3 runs 15 residues. The DNA of the CDR3 is TGCAGCGTCCAAGCTCGCGGGGGAGGATCCTACGAGCAGTACTTC. It is translated as CSVQARGGGSYEQYF.

The chain joins TRBV7-2 to TRBJ2-3; D gene ambiguous. In germline, CDR1 is SGHTA, CDR2 FQGNSA. Trimming took 1 base from V and 2 from J, leaving 7 bases between them. The CDR3 loop spans 14 amino acids. The CDR3 loop reads CASSLVALTDTQYF. The DNA for the CDR3 is TGTGCCAGCAGCTTAGTTGCACTCACAGATACGCAGTATTTT.

This rearrangement joins TRBV29-1 to TRBJ2-1; 10 nucleotides line up with TRBD1. V was clipped by 2 bases and J by 8 bases; unmatched bases: 3. The CDR3 runs to 13 residues. In germline, CDR1 is SQVTM, CDR2 ANQGSEA. CDR3 sequence (DNA): TGCAGCGTTGAAAGGGACAGGGGCTATGAGCAGTTCTTC. Its protein product is CSVERDRGYEQFF.

The V call is TRBV13, the J call TRBJ2-1; 12 bases match TRBD2. The ends lost 3 bases at V and 6 bases at J; junction bases unmatched: 6. CDR3 length equals 16 residues. Germline CDR1 reads PRHDT; CDR2 reads FYEKMQ (reference sequence). Here the CDR3 reads CASSLATSGSTNEQFF. CDR3 nucleotides: TGTGCCAGCAGCTTGGCGACTAGCGGGAGTACCAATGAGCAGTTCTTC. The full variable domain, its missing parts supplied by reference TRBV13 and TRBJ2-1, is AAGVIQSPRHLIKEKRETATLKCYPIPRHDTVYWYQQGPGQDPQFLISFYEKMQSDKGSIPDRFSAQQFSDYHSELNMSSLELGDSALYFCASSLATSGSTNEQFFGPGTRLTVL.

The rearrangement uses TRBV9 and TRBJ1-1, with 10 positions matching TRBD1. Germline CDR1 is SGDLS and CDR2 is YYNGEE. The V gene end was trimmed by 3 bases and the J gene end by 1 base; junction bases not matched to a gene: 9. The CDR3 totals 17 residues. The CDR3 here is CASSAGGRDRGNTEAFF. The CDR3 bases are TGTGCCAGCAGCGCCGGGGGTAGGGACAGGGGGAACACTGAAGCTTTCTTT.

This chain connects TRBV7-9 to TRBJ2-1; TRBD2 agrees at 9 bases. The CDR3 is made up of 15 amino acids. Per germline, CDR1 SEHNR and CDR2 FQNEAQ (reference sequence). Germline trimming cut 3 bases from V and 2 bases from J; bases unmatched to any gene: 2. CDR3: CASSFLAGTYNEQFF. The CDR3, as DNA: TGTGCCAGCAGCTTCCTAGCGGGGACCTACAATGAGCAGTTCTTC.

The rearrangement joins TRBV30 to TRBJ2-5; D possibly corresponds to TRBD1 (5 bases). The CDR3 runs 16 residues. Germline CDR1 and CDR2: GTSNPN and SVGIG (reference sequence). Trimming shortened V by 1 base and J by 4 bases, and 19 bases separated the two germline ends. DNA for the CDR3: TGTGCCTGGAGTGGATTAGGGGCGGCCAAAGGAGAGACCCAGTACTTC. Its protein is CAWSGLGAAKGETQYF.

V gene TRBV4-3 combines with J gene TRBJ2-7; possible D gene TRBD1, 5 bases. Germline V CDR1 and CDR2: LGHNA, YSLEER. The ends were cut back, 0 bases at V and 2 bases at J, with 14 bases in the middle. The CDR3 has 16 residues. CDR3 loop: CASSQDSGRVAYEQYF. For the CDR3, the DNA is TGCGCCAGCAGCCAAGATTCCGGCAGGGTCGCCTACGAGCAGTACTTC.

The chain carries TRBV7-3 and TRBJ2-7; 9 nucleotides match TRBD2. Per germline, CDR1 SGHTA and CDR2 FQGTGA. V gave up 5 bases and J gave up 7 bases; unmatched junction bases: 18. The CDR3 spans 17 residues. CDR3 DNA sequence: TGTGCCAGCAGCGCCGGAGGGAACGGACTAGCGCCTCTAGAGCAGTACTTC. Translation gives CASSAGGNGLAPLEQYF.

The rearrangement joins TRBV7-3 to TRBJ2-1; TRBD2 aligns across 7 bases. This CDR3 region has 16 residues. Germline V CDR1 and CDR2: SGHTA, FQGTGA. V lost 2 bases to trimming and J lost 5 bases; unmatched junction nucleotides: 9. The CDR3 protein is CASSLGTGGSDNEQFF. Here the CDR3 DNA reads TGTGCCAGCAGCTTAGGGACCGGGGGGTCAGACAATGAGCAGTTCTTC.

The V call is TRBV18, the J call TRBJ1-1; 7 bases fit TRBD1. The CDR3 extends over 15 amino acids. The V segment lost 3 bases and the J segment 4 bases; nucleotides outside the gene matches: 8. Germline loops: CDR1 KGHSH, CDR2 LQKENI. CDR3: CASSPHPRQGTEAFF. DNA of the CDR3: TGTGCCAGCTCACCCCACCCTCGACAGGGCACTGAAGCTTTCTTT.

The genes are TRBV4-3 and TRBJ2-5; tentative D call: TRBD1 (7 bases). CDR1 LGHNA and CDR2 YSLEER come from the germline V gene. V dropped 0 bases and J dropped 5 bases, with 19 bases sitting between them. This CDR3 contains 17 residues. CDR3: CASSQDVTRAGGETQYF. The CDR3 DNA reads TGCGCCAGCAGCCAAGATGTCACTCGGGCAGGGGGGGAGACCCAGTACTTC.

The chain couples TRBV5-8 to TRBJ2-7; D unclear. Germline V lookup: CDR1 SGHTS, CDR2 YDEGEE. V lost 2 bases and J 5 bases, leaving 5 bases between the germline ends. The CDR3 has 11 residues. This CDR3 reads CASSFSHEQYF. In nucleotides, the CDR3 is TGTGCCAGCAGCTTTTCTCACGAGCAGTACTTC.

The J gene is TRBJ1-2, the V gene TRBV7-8, with D unclear. V lost 5 bases, J lost 2 bases, and 9 bases lay in between. The CDR3 sequence is 13 residues long. The germline CDR1 and CDR2 sequences are SGHVS and FQNEAQ. The CDR3: CASSHRRNYGYTF. The CDR3 bases are TGTGCCAGCAGCCACCGGAGGAACTATGGCTACACCTTC. The variable domain in full, with the rest retrieved from reference TRBV7-8 and TRBJ1-2, is GAGVSQSPRYKVAKRGQDVALRCDPISGHVSLFWYQQALGQGPEFLTYFQNEAQLDKSGLPSDRFFAERPEGSVSTLKIQRTQQEDSAVYLCASSHRRNYGYTFGSGTRLTVV.

This clone came up a few times. This chain joins TRBV7-6 and TRBJ2-2, with unresolved D. V was cut by 2 bases and J by 2 bases, with 9 bases left in between. Germline values: CDR1 SGHVS, CDR2 FNYEAQ. CDR3 length: 15 amino acids. The CDR3 DNA reads TGTGCCAGCAGCTTAATGCCAGTCAACACCGGGGAGCTGTTTTTT. It is translated as CASSLMPVNTGELFF.

V and J are TRBV6-1 and TRBJ2-2; 8 positions agree with TRBD2. Germline V gene data show CDR1 as MNHNS and CDR2 as SASEGT. J was trimmed by 5 bases and V by 10 bases; bases with no gene match: 9. CDR3 length: 14 residues. The CDR3 region has the DNA TGTGCCACTGTAGCGGGGTTGGTAACCGGGGAGCTGTTTTTT. Translation gives CATVAGLVTGELFF.

The genes are TRBV4-2 and TRBJ2-5; D is unclear. Germline V gives CDR1 LGHNA, CDR2 YNFKEQ. V lost 2 bases to trimming and J lost 4 bases, with 8 bases between them. This CDR3 comprises 13 residues. Here the CDR3 reads CASSQRAGETQYF. The CDR3 bases are TGTGCCAGCAGCCAACGAGCTGGAGAGACCCAGTACTTC.

V usage is TRBV18 and J usage is TRBJ2-1; tentatively, D is TRBD1 (5 bases). V was pared by 2 bases and J by 6 bases, with 17 bases between. Per germline, CDR1 KGHSH and CDR2 LQKENI. The CDR3 sequence is 16 residues long. The CDR3 bases are TGTGCCAGCTCACCAAATGGGGCGGACCCTCGCAATGAGCAGTTCTTC. It codes for CASSPNGADPRNEQFF.